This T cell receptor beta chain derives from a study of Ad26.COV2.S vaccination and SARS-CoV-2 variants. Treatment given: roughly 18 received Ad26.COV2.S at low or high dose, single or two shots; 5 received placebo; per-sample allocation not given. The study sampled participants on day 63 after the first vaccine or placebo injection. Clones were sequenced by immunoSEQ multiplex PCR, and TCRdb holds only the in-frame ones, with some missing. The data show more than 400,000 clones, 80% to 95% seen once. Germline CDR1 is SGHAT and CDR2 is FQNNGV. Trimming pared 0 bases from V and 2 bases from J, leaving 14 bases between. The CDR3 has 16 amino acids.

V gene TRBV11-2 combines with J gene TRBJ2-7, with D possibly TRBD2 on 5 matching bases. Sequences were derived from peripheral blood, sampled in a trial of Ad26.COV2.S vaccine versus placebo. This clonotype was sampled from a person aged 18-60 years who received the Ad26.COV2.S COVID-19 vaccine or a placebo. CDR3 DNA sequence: TGTGCCAGCAGCTTAGATGGGCGGGCACCCACCTACGAGCAGTACTTC. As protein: CASSLDGRAPTYEQYF.